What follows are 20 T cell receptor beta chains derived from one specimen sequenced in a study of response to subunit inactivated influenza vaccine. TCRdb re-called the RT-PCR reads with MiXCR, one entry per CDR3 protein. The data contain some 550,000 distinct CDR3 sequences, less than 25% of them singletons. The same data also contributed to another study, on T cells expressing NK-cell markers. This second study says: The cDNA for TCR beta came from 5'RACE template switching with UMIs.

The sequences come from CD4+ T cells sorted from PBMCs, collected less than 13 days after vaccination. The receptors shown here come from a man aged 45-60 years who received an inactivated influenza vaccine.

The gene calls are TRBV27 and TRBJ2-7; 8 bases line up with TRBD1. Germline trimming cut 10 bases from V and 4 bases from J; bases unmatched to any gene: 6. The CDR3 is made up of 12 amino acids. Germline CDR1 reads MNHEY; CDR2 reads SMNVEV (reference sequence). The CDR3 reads CATRGPGYEQYF. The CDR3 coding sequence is TGTGCCACCAGGGGGCCCGGGTACGAGCAGTACTTC.

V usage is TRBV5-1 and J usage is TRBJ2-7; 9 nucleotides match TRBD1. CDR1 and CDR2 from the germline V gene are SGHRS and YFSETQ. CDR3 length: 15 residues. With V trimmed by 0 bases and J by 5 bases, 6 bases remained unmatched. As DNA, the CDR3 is TGCGCCAGCAGCTTGGTACAGGGGGCTAGGAACGAGCAGTACTTC. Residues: CASSLVQGARNEQYF.

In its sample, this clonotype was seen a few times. The CDR3 here is CASSVDSLGHEQYF. CDR3 DNA: TGTGCCAGCAGCGTAGATAGTCTGGGGCACGAGCAGTACTTC. This chain uses TRBV9 with TRBJ2-7; possible D gene TRBD1, 5 bases. The CDR3 runs 14 residues. In germline, CDR1 is SGDLS, CDR2 YYNGEE. V dropped 0 bases and J dropped 5 bases, with 12 bases sitting between them.

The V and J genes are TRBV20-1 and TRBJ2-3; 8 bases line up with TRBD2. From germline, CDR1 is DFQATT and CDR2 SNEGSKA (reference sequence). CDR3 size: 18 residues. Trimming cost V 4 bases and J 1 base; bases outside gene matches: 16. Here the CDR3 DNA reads TGCAGTGCTACTCATCCAGCGGGAGCGCGGGGGGGCACAGATACGCAGTATTTT. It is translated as CSATHPAGARGGTDTQYF.

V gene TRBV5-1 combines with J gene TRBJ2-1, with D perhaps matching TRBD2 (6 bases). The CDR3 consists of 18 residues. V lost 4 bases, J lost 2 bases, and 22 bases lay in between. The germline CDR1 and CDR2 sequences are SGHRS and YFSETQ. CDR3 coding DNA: TGCGCCAGCAGCGGAACTAGCACCTTCGGAGGGACCTACAATGAGCAGTTCTTC. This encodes CASSGTSTFGGTYNEQFF.

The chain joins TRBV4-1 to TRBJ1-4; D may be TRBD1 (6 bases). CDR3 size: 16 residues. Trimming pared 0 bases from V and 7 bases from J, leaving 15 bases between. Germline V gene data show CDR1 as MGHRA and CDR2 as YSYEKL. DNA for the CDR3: TGCGCCAGCAGCCAAGATCACGGCAGGGGAGGTGAAAAACTGTTTTTT. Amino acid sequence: CASSQDHGRGGEKLFF.

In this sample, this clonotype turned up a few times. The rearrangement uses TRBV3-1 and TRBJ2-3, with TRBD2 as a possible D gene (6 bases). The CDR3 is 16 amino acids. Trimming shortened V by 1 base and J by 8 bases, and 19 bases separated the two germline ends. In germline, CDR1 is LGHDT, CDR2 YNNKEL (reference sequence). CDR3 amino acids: CASSQGGSGVPVTQYF. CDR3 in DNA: TGTGCCAGCAGCCAAGGAGGTAGCGGAGTCCCTGTTACGCAGTATTTT.

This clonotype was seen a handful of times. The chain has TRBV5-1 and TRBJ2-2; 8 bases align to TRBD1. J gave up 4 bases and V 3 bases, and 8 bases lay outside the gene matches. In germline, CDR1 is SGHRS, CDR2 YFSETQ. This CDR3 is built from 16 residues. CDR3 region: CASSSRTGTGTGELFF. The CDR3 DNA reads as TGCGCCAGCAGCTCCCGGACCGGGACAGGCACCGGGGAGCTGTTTTTT.

The CDR3 DNA reads TGCGCCAGCAGCTTGGAGTCAGGGAGGAGTTCACCCCTCCACTTT. Translating it yields CASSLESGRSSPLHF. J is TRBJ1-6 and V is TRBV5-1; D is possibly TRBD1 (5 bases). Germline V lookup: CDR1 SGHRS, CDR2 YFSETQ. V lost 0 bases, J lost 9 bases, and 13 bases lay in between. The CDR3 runs 15 residues.

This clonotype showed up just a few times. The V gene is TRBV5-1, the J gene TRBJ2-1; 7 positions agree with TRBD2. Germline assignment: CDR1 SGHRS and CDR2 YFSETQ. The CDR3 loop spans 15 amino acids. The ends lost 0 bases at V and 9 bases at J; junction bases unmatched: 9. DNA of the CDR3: TGCGCCAGCAGCTTGGAGGGCGGGAGAGTGGGTGAGCAGTTCTTC. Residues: CASSLEGGRVGEQFF. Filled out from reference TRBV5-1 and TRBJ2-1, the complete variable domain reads KAGVTQTPRYLIKTRGQQVTLSCSPISGHRSVSWYQQTPGQGLQFLFEYFSETQRNKGNFPGRFSGRQFSNSRSEMNVSTLELGDSALYLCASSLEGGRVGEQFFGPGTRLTVL.

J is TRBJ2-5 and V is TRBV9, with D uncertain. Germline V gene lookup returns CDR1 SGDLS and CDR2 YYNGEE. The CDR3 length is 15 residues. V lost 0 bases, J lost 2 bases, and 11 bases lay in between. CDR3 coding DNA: TGTGCCAGCAGCGTAGGTCCGGTGGGTCAAGAGACCCAGTACTTC. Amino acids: CASSVGPVGQETQYF.

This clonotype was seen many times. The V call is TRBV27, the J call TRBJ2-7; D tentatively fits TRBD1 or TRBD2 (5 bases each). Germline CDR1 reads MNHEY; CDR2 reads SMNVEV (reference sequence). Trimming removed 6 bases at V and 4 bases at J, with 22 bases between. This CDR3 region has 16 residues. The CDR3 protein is CASSPEGQRASYEQYF. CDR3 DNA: TGTGCCAGCAGCCCCGAGGGGCAAAGGGCGAGTTACGAGCAGTACTTC.

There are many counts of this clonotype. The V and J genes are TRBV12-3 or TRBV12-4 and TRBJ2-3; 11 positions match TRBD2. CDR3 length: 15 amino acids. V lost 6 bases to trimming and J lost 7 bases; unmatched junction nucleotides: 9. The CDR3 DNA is TGTGCCAGCAGCCTCATAGCGGGGGGGCCCTATACGCAGTATTTT. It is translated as CASSLIAGGPYTQYF.

DNA for the CDR3: TGTGCCAGCAGCCCAGGTGGGACTTTACAATACGAGCAGTACTTC. This gives the protein CASSPGGTLQYEQYF. This chain uses TRBV7-2 with TRBJ2-7; TRBD2 is a possible D gene (6 bases). Trimming pared 5 bases from V and 4 bases from J, leaving 18 bases between. The V gene's germline CDR1 is SGHTA and CDR2 FQGNSA. The CDR3 consists of 15 residues.

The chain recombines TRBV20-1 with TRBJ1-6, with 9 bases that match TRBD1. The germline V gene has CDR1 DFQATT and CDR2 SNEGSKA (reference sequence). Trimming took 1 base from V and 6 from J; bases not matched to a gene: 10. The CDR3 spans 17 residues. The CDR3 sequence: CSARAVQGARSNSPLHF. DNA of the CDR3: TGCAGTGCTAGAGCCGTACAGGGGGCGAGGAGTAATTCACCCCTCCACTTT.

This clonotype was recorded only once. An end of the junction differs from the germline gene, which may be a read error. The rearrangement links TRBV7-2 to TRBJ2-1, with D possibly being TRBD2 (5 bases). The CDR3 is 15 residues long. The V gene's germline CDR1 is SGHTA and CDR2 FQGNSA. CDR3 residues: CASSSGISSYNQQFF. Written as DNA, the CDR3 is TGTGCCAGCAGCTCGGGAATTAGCTCCTACAATCAGCAGTTCTTC. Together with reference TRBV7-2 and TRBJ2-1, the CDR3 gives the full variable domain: GAGVSQSPSNKVTEKGKDVELRCDPISGHTALYWYRQSLGQGLEFLIYFQGNSAPDKSGLPSDRFSAERTGGSVSTLTIQRTQQEDSAVYLCASSSGISSYNQQFFGPGTRLTVL.

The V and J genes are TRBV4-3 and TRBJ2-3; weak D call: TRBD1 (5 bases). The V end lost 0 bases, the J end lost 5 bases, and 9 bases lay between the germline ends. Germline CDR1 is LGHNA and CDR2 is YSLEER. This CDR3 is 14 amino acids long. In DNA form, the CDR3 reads TGCGCCAGCAGCCAAGAAAGGGGAATAGATACGCAGTATTTT. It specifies CASSQERGIDTQYF.

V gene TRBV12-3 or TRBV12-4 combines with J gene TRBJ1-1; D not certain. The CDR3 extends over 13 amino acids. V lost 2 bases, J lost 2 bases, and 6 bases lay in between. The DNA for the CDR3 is TGTGCCAGCAGTTTAATGAGTAACACTGAAGCTTTCTTT. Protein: CASSLMSNTEAFF.

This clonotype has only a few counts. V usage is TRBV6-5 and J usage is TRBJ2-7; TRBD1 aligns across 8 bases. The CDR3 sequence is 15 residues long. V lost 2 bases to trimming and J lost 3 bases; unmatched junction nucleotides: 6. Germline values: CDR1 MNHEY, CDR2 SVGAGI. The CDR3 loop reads CASSYPGTGIYEQYF. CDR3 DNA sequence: TGTGCCAGCAGTTACCCCGGGACAGGAATCTACGAGCAGTACTTC.

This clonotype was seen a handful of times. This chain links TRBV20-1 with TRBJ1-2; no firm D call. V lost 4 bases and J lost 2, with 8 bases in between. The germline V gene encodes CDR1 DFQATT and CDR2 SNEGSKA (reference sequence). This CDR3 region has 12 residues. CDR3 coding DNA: TGCAGTGCTACCCCGGGCAACTATGGCTACACCTTC. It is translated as CSATPGNYGYTF.